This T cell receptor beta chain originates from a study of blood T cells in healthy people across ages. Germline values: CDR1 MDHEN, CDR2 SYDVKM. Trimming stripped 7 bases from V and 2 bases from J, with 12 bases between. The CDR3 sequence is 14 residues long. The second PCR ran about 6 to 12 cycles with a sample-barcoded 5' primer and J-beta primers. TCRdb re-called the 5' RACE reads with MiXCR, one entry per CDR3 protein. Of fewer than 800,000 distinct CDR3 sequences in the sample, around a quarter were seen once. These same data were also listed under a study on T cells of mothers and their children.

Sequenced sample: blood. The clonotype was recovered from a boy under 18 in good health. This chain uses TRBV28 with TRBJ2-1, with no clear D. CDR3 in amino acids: CASTSGRAYNEQFF. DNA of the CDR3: TGTGCCAGCACCTCTGGGCGAGCCTACAATGAGCAGTTCTTC.